The 32 T cell receptor beta chains listed next were all sequenced from one sample in a study of blood T cell repertoires in COVID-19. Clones were sequenced by immunoSEQ multiplex PCR, and TCRdb holds only the in-frame ones, with some missing. The repertoire holds about 100,000 clones, 79% seen once, with roughly 18% in the top ten. The sample was peripheral blood. The receptor set was obtained from an elderly woman with active or convalescent COVID-19.

This chain uses TRBV27 with TRBJ2-3; a possible D gene is TRBD2 (6 bases). V lost 0 bases to trimming and J lost 6 bases, with 13 bases between them. CDR3 length equals 15 residues. The germline CDR1 and CDR2 sequences are MNHEY and SMNVEV (reference sequence). The CDR3 reads CASSLSGSGWDTQYF. CDR3 bases: TGTGCCAGCAGTTTATCCGGGAGTGGTTGGGATACGCAGTATTTT.

As for this clone: Its ends do not fully match the called genes, so a read error is possible. This chain links TRBV5-1 with TRBJ2-1, with TRBD2 identical over 8 bases. The CDR3 has 15 amino acids. CDR1 and CDR2 from the germline V gene are SGHRS and YFSETQ. CDR3 in DNA: TGTGCCAGCGCCGCTGTAGCGGGAAGGGCTAATGAGCAGTTCTTC. Protein product: CASAAVAGRANEQFF.

The chain joins TRBV7-3 to TRBJ2-3; TRBD1 matches at 10 bases. J gave up 4 bases and V 6 bases, and 13 bases lay outside the gene matches. Germline V CDR1 and CDR2: SGHTA, FQGTGA. The CDR3 sequence is 17 residues long. CDR3 in amino acids: CASSPALPGQGADTQYF. CDR3 nucleotide sequence: TGTGCCAGCAGTCCAGCCCTACCCGGACAGGGGGCAGATACGCAGTATTTT.

The V and J genes are TRBV5-1 and TRBJ2-5; D not certain. Germline CDR1 is SGHRS and CDR2 is YFSETQ. The CDR3 is 11 amino acids. The V and J ends lost 2 bases and 5 bases respectively, with 4 bases between them. CDR3 DNA: TGCGCCAGCAGCTTTGAGGAGACCCAGTACTTC. Encoded protein: CASSFEETQYF. Combining the CDR3 with reference TRBV5-1 and TRBJ2-5 gives the whole variable domain KAGVTQTPRYLIKTRGQQVTLSCSPISGHRSVSWYQQTPGQGLQFLFEYFSETQRNKGNFPGRFSGRQFSNSRSEMNVSTLELGDSALYLCASSFEETQYFGPGTRLLVL.

The rearrangement links TRBV6-5 to TRBJ2-3, with TRBD2 as a possible D gene (6 bases). Germline lookup yields CDR1 MNHEY and CDR2 SVGAGI. The CDR3 has 16 residues. The germline V and J ends were trimmed by 3 bases and 1 base, with 14 bases remaining between them. The CDR3 DNA reads as TGTGCCAGCAGTTATGCTGGTGTAGCGGGCACAGATACGCAGTATTTT. This encodes CASSYAGVAGTDTQYF.

Notes on this clone: At one of its ends the junction is not consistent with the germline gene, which may arise from a read error. The chain has TRBV7-7 and TRBJ2-2; 8 bases line up with TRBD1. The V gene's germline CDR1 is SSHAT and CDR2 FNYEAQ (reference sequence). This CDR3 spans 19 amino acids. The CDR3 bases are TGTGCTAGCAGCTCACAGCCGAGAGGTGGACAGGGTAATTACGGGGAGCTGTTTTTT. Protein product: CASSSQPRGGQGNYGELFF.

The CDR3 here is CARGGTSGDNEQFF. The CDR3, as DNA: TGTGCCAGAGGAGGGACTAGCGGAGACAATGAGCAGTTCTTC. The chain is built from TRBV2 and TRBJ2-1, with 11 bases matching TRBD2. Per germline, CDR1 SNHLY and CDR2 FYNNEI. The length of the CDR3 is 14 residues. V shed 9 bases and J 5 bases; nucleotides not matched to a gene: 6. Supplemented by reference TRBV2 and TRBJ2-1, the full variable domain reads EPEVTQTPSHQVTQMGQEVILRCVPISNHLYFYWYRQILGQKVEFLVSFYNNEISEKSEIFDDQFSVERPDGSNFTLKIRSTKLEDSAMYFCARGGTSGDNEQFFGPGTRLTVL.

This clone was found a few times. V and J are TRBV14 and TRBJ1-2, with D possibly matching TRBD1 (5 bases). CDR1 and CDR2 (germline): SGHDN, FVKESK. The CDR3 runs to 13 residues. V lost 4 bases and J lost 4, with 10 bases in between. The CDR3 nucleotides read TGTGCCAGCAGCCTGGACACCGCCTATGGCTACACCTTC. Residues: CASSLDTAYGYTF.

The rearrangement uses TRBV29-1 and TRBJ1-5, with D unresolved. V shed 4 bases and J shed 5 bases, with 12 bases lying between them. This CDR3 comprises 13 residues. Germline V gene data show CDR1 as SQVTM and CDR2 as ANQGSEA. The CDR3 sequence: CSVGIPGDQPQHF. CDR3 nucleotide sequence: TGCAGCGTTGGGATCCCCGGGGATCAGCCCCAGCATTTT.

This sequence joins TRBV5-6 and TRBJ2-3; D might be TRBD1 (5 bases). The germline V gene encodes CDR1 SGHDT and CDR2 YYEEEE. The length of the CDR3 is 13 residues. The V gene lost 2 bases and the J gene lost 3 bases, with 7 bases spanning the gap. The chain's CDR3 is CASSFQGTDTQYF. CDR3 DNA sequence: TGTGCCAGCAGCTTCCAGGGAACAGATACGCAGTATTTT.

The rearrangement uses TRBV4-2 and TRBJ2-6; a weak D match, TRBD1 (6 bases). This CDR3 comprises 21 residues. Germline V CDR1 and CDR2: LGHNA, YNFKEQ. V was clipped by 0 bases and J by 0 bases, with 21 bases between them. CDR3 DNA sequence: TGTGCCAGCAGCCAAGATCCTTTCCCCGGCAGGGGATACTCTGGGGCCAACGTCCTGACTTTC. Translating it yields CASSQDPFPGRGYSGANVLTF.

This rearrangement joins TRBV7-8 to TRBJ1-1; unclear D gene. The germline V and J ends were trimmed by 2 bases and 0 bases, with 10 bases remaining between them. The CDR3 runs 15 residues. Germline V gene lookup returns CDR1 SGHVS and CDR2 FQNEAQ. The DNA for the CDR3 is TGTGCCAGCAGCTTATCTGGACTGCTGAACACTGAAGCTTTCTTT. Protein: CASSLSGLLNTEAFF.

The CDR3 bases are TGTGCCAGCAGCGTAGTGCTAGCGGGAGAGGGGTCCTACGAGCAGTACTTC. Translated: CASSVVLAGEGSYEQYF. The rearrangement uses TRBV9 and TRBJ2-7; 10 positions agree with TRBD2. Looked up from germline, CDR1 is SGDLS and CDR2 is YYNGEE. V dropped 0 bases and J dropped 1; count of bases not matched to a gene: 7. This CDR3 has 17 amino acids.

The rearrangement links TRBV9 to TRBJ2-2; 11 nucleotides line up with TRBD2. The trim removed 4 bases at V and 5 bases at J, leaving 7 bases unmatched. Germline values: CDR1 SGDLS, CDR2 YYNGEE. This CDR3 is 16 amino acids long. CDR3: CASSFTSGSGTGELFF. The CDR3 DNA follows: TGTGCCAGCAGCTTTACTAGCGGGAGTGGTACCGGGGAGCTGTTTTTT. Together with reference TRBV9 and TRBJ2-2, the CDR3 gives the full variable domain: DSGVTQTPKHLITATGQRVTLRCSPRSGDLSVYWYQQSLDQGLQFLIQYYNGEERAKGNILERFSAQQFPDLHSELNLSSLELGDSALYFCASSFTSGSGTGELFFGEGSRLTVL.

This chain links TRBV28 with TRBJ1-1; weak D call: TRBD1 (6 bases). CDR1 MDHEN and CDR2 SYDVKM come from the germline V gene. The CDR3 sequence is 15 residues long. Trimming took off 4 bases at V and 4 bases at J, with 16 bases between the two ends. The CDR3 loop reads CASSSAQGPGTEAFF. The CDR3 DNA is TGTGCCAGCAGTTCCGCACAGGGACCGGGCACTGAAGCTTTCTTT.

V usage is TRBV11-2 and J usage is TRBJ2-7; D is possibly TRBD2 (5 bases). From germline, CDR1 is SGHAT and CDR2 FQNNGV. CDR3 length: 12 amino acids. With 7 bases removed from V and 1 base from J, the gap between germline ends came to 8 bases. The CDR3 here is CASTGWSYEQYF. In DNA, the CDR3 is TGTGCCAGCACGGGGTGGTCCTACGAGCAGTACTTC.

The chain couples TRBV14 to TRBJ2-1; TRBD1 is a possible D gene (6 bases). The V gene's germline CDR1 is SGHDN and CDR2 FVKESK. Trimming cost V 3 bases and J 11 bases, with 11 bases left between them. This CDR3 is built from 12 residues. CDR3 residues: CASSQHREKQFF. Written as DNA, the CDR3 is TGTGCCAGCAGCCAGCACAGGGAGAAGCAGTTCTTC.

The chain is built from TRBV9 and TRBJ1-3; 8 positions match TRBD1. V dropped 0 bases and J dropped 5; count of bases not matched to a gene: 7. This CDR3 is 16 amino acids long. Germline assignment: CDR1 SGDLS and CDR2 YYNGEE. CDR3 in amino acids: CASSVGGQEGRNTIYF. The CDR3 region has the DNA TGTGCCAGCAGCGTAGGGGGACAGGAGGGGAGAAACACCATATATTTT.

The chain combines TRBV28 with TRBJ2-5, with 7 bases that match TRBD1. This CDR3 comprises 17 residues. Germline CDR1 and CDR2: MDHEN and SYDVKM. Trimming took 2 bases from V and 5 from J; bases not matched to a gene: 14. For the CDR3, the DNA is TGTGCCAGCAGTTTAGGCCCCCGGACAGGACGAGGGGAGACCCAGTACTTC. It translates to CASSLGPRTGRGETQYF.

The chain recombines TRBV6-1 with TRBJ1-2; D may be TRBD1 (5 bases). Germline V lookup: CDR1 MNHNS, CDR2 SASEGT. This CDR3 region has 15 residues. V lost 0 bases to trimming and J lost 4 bases, with 12 bases between them. The CDR3 DNA sequence: TGTGCCAGCAGTGAAGCGTTAACAGGTCTCTATGGCTACACCTTC. It translates to CASSEALTGLYGYTF.

The gene calls are TRBV5-8 and TRBJ2-5; possible D gene TRBD2, 6 bases. This CDR3 region has 13 residues. The V gene lost 1 base and the J gene lost 4 bases, with 8 bases spanning the gap. Germline CDR1 SGHTS, CDR2 YDEGEE. The CDR3 spells CASSLLAAETQYF. CDR3 nucleotides: TGTGCCAGCAGCTTGTTAGCGGCAGAGACCCAGTACTTC.

V usage is TRBV5-4 and J usage is TRBJ2-5, with a weak D call TRBD2 (5 bases). There are 15 residues in the CDR3. The germline gives CDR1 SGHNT, CDR2 YYREEE (reference sequence). Trimming pared 4 bases from V and 0 bases from J, leaving 13 bases between. The CDR3 region is CASSPRTSYQETQYF. The CDR3 DNA is TGTGCCAGCAGCCCGCGGACTTCGTACCAAGAGACCCAGTACTTC.

The chain is built from TRBV3-1 (or the pseudogene TRBV3-2) and TRBJ1-6; D gene uncertain. The V end lost 0 bases, the J end lost 7 bases, and 10 bases lay between the germline ends. Germline V gene data show CDR1 as LGHDT and CDR2 as YNNKEL (reference sequence). The CDR3 is made up of 15 amino acids. The CDR3 is CASSQERLTNSPLHF. The CDR3 nucleotides are TGTGCCAGCAGCCAAGAACGACTTACCAATTCACCCCTCCACTTT.

The chain couples TRBV27 to TRBJ2-6; TRBD1 matches at 10 bases. The V and J ends lost 5 bases and 2 bases, in that order; junction bases with no gene match: 6. The CDR3 is made up of 17 amino acids. Germline assignment: CDR1 MNHEY and CDR2 SMNVEV (reference sequence). The CDR3 sequence: CASSPDRGQAGANVLTF. The CDR3 DNA sequence: TGTGCCAGCAGTCCCGACAGGGGGCAGGCTGGGGCCAACGTCCTGACTTTC.

V usage is TRBV6-2 or TRBV6-3 and J usage is TRBJ1-5; 8 positions agree with TRBD1. The germline V gene has CDR1 MNHEY and CDR2 SVGEGT. CDR3 length: 14 amino acids. Trimming took 6 bases from V and 6 from J; bases not matched to a gene: 7. Here the CDR3 reads CASSWTGLGQPQHF. The CDR3 region has the DNA TGTGCCAGCAGCTGGACAGGGTTGGGTCAGCCCCAGCATTTT.

For this clone: An end of the junction does not agree with germline; a read error may underlie this. The chain employs TRBV25-1 and TRBJ2-3; maybe TRBD1 (6 bases). This CDR3 is 14 amino acids long. Germline CDR1 is MGHDK and CDR2 is SYGVNS. CDR3 in amino acids: CASSEWGPTGTQYF. In DNA form, the CDR3 reads TGTGCCAGCAGTGAATGGGGCCCGACAGGTACGCAGTATTTT.

The chain combines TRBV4-1 with TRBJ1-4; TRBD1 might be the D (5 bases). In germline, CDR1 is MGHRA, CDR2 YSYEKL. V lost 4 bases and J lost 2, with 14 bases in between. This CDR3 comprises 16 residues. CDR3 region: CASSLRAGGTNEKLFF. CDR3 in DNA: TGCGCCAGCAGCCTGAGAGCGGGGGGGACTAATGAAAAACTGTTTTTT.

The chain carries TRBV18 and TRBJ2-3; TRBD2 matches at 11 bases. The trim removed 5 bases at V and 6 bases at J, leaving 7 bases unmatched. The CDR3 loop spans 15 amino acids. The germline CDR1 and CDR2 sequences are KGHSH and LQKENI. The CDR3 DNA follows: TGTGCCAGCTCATCGGGACTAGCGGCCGGGGATACGCAGTATTTT. Its protein product is CASSSGLAAGDTQYF.

The V gene is TRBV5-1, the J gene TRBJ1-1; TRBD1 matches at 11 bases. This CDR3 has 14 amino acids. Germline CDR1 is SGHRS and CDR2 is YFSETQ. Losses at the gene ends were 4 bases for V and 10 bases for J; bases not matched to a gene: 9. The CDR3 region has the DNA TGCGCCAGCAGCCAGGACAGGGGGCTTGGGATAGCTTTCTTT. This translates into CASSQDRGLGIAFF.

The gene calls are TRBV7-8 and TRBJ1-4; no definite D call. The V end lost 1 base, the J end lost 8 bases, and 14 bases lay between the germline ends. The CDR3 is 15 residues long. CDR1 and CDR2 from the germline V gene are SGHVS and FQNEAQ. In DNA, the CDR3 is TGTGCCAGCAGCTTAGGCGTCACTAATTCGGAAAAACTGTTTTTT. Amino acids: CASSLGVTNSEKLFF.

This chain joins TRBV21-1 and TRBJ2-1; TRBD1 is the table's D call, not checked against the DNA. TRBV21-1 is given as a pseudogene. The CDR3 is 16 residues long. The CDR3 protein is CASSIQAYGTYNEQFF. CDR3 DNA: TGTGCCAGCAGCATACAGGCGTACGGCACCTACAATGAGCAGTTCTTC.

The chain links TRBV7-2 to TRBJ1-1, with TRBD1 identical over 11 bases. CDR3 length: 15 residues. V shed 5 bases and J 3 bases; nucleotides not matched to a gene: 5. In germline, CDR1 is SGHTA, CDR2 FQGNSA. Written as DNA, the CDR3 is TGTGCCAGCAGCCTCCGGACAGGGGGCCACACTGAAGCTTTCTTT. Translating gives CASSLRTGGHTEAFF.